The 20 T cell receptor beta chains below were found in one sample sequenced in a study of T-cell reconstitution after alpha-beta-depleted transplantation in children listed by TCRdb under 2016. Libraries were made using PCR. The listed sequencing device is Illumina HiSeq 2500. Molecular barcoding was employed in the preparation of TCR libraries, with unique molecular identifiers being used to normalize TCRbeta repertoire quantification. TCRdb reprocessed the public reads (quality trimming at Q25 with fastp, clone calling with MiXCR) and kept in-frame beta chains. Rows matching on CDR3 protein sequence are summarized as one entry with the most common DNA and genes. The sample table shows 190,000 or so distinct CDR3 sequences, and about 6.3% are seen once. Jointly, the top ten make up 3% of the sample. The sequencing used PBMCs from the stem cell graft donor, collected from the stem cell graft. The receptors were gathered from a human donor who donated a stem cell graft to a child with Wiskott-Aldrich syndrome.

The chain joins TRBV5-1 to TRBJ2-1; 8 positions match TRBD1. Trimming took 0 bases from V and 7 from J; bases not matched to a gene: 12. Germline CDR1 reads SGHRS; CDR2 reads YFSETQ. The CDR3 is 17 residues long. The CDR3, as DNA: TGCGCCAGCAGCTTGGGGCCAGGGGCAGGGGGCTGGAATGAGCAGTTCTTC. This translates into CASSLGPGAGGWNEQFF. The complete variable domain, with remaining parts taken from reference TRBV5-1 and TRBJ2-1, reads KAGVTQTPRYLIKTRGQQVTLSCSPISGHRSVSWYQQTPGQGLQFLFEYFSETQRNKGNFPGRFSGRQFSNSRSEMNVSTLELGDSALYLCASSLGPGAGGWNEQFFGPGTRLTVL.

This clonotype was observed many times. V usage is TRBV10-3 and J usage is TRBJ2-7; weak D call: TRBD1 (6 bases). V lost 1 base to trimming and J lost 6 bases, with 13 bases between them. Per germline, CDR1 ENHRY and CDR2 SYGVKD. This CDR3 contains 14 residues. In DNA form, the CDR3 reads TGTGCCATCAGTGAGTTGAACAGGGCGAGCGAGCAGTACTTC. This sequence encodes CAISELNRASEQYF.

The chain carries TRBV19 and TRBJ2-7, with D tentatively TRBD1 or TRBD2 (5 bases each). CDR1 is LNHDA and CDR2 is SQIVND in the germline V gene (reference sequence). The germline V and J ends were trimmed by 1 base and 5 bases, with 15 bases remaining between them. This CDR3 comprises 15 residues. The CDR3 sequence: CASSIATGTRNEQYF. The CDR3 DNA is TGTGCCAGTAGTATAGCAACGGGGACCCGTAACGAGCAGTACTTC.

There are many counts of this clonotype. V and J are TRBV9 and TRBJ2-2, with 8 positions matching TRBD2. With V trimmed by 3 bases and J by 4 bases, 11 bases remained unmatched. Per the germline V gene, CDR1 is SGDLS and CDR2 is YYNGEE. This CDR3 comprises 17 residues. The CDR3: CASSGKGGLGVTGELFF. For the CDR3, the DNA is TGTGCCAGCAGCGGAAAGGGGGGACTAGGGGTCACCGGGGAGCTGTTTTTT.

Ten or more counts support this clonotype. This chain links TRBV12-3 or TRBV12-4 with TRBJ2-1; 8 nucleotides line up with TRBD2. The CDR3 runs 15 residues. The ends lost 9 bases at V and 1 base at J; junction bases unmatched: 8. The CDR3 DNA reads as TGTGCCAGTCTACTCGGGGGGGCATCCTACAATGAGCAGTTCTTC. Protein product: CASLLGGASYNEQFF.

This clonotype was detected a few times. The J gene is TRBJ2-3, the V gene TRBV2; D uncertain. The CDR3 length is 13 residues. CDR1 is SNHLY and CDR2 is FYNNEI in the germline V gene. V lost 7 bases and J 3 bases, leaving 11 bases between the germline ends. The CDR3: CASKLIITDTQYF. The CDR3 DNA follows: TGTGCCAGCAAATTGATAATTACAGATACGCAGTATTTT.

This clonotype was recorded a few times. This sequence joins TRBV24-1 and TRBJ2-1, with D possibly TRBD2 on 6 matching bases. Trimming left V 3 bases short and J 9 bases short, with 17 bases between. Germline V gene sequence: CDR1 KGHDR, CDR2 SFDVKD. The CDR3 contains 15 residues. CDR3 protein: CATSDPQVGGVEQFF. CDR3 nucleotide sequence: TGTGCCACCAGTGATCCCCAAGTTGGAGGGGTTGAGCAGTTCTTC.

At least ten counts were recorded for this clonotype. V gene TRBV10-3 combines with J gene TRBJ2-1, with 8 bases identical to TRBD2. The CDR3 sequence is 14 residues long. Trimming cost V 6 bases and J 9 bases; bases outside gene matches: 10. Germline V gene sequence: CDR1 ENHRY, CDR2 SYGVKD. The CDR3 region has the DNA TGTGCCATCAGAACGGGACTAGTCGGTAGTGAGCAGTTCTTC. This encodes CAIRTGLVGSEQFF.

This clonotype appeared many times. This chain uses TRBV10-3 with TRBJ1-1; 7 bases match TRBD1. The CDR3 runs to 16 residues. The V gene end was trimmed by 4 bases and the J gene end by 2 bases; junction bases not matched to a gene: 10. CDR1 and CDR2 (germline): ENHRY, SYGVKD. The CDR3 DNA is TGTGCCATCAGTGGATTGGGAGGGGGCCTTAACACTGAAGCTTTCTTT. It specifies CAISGLGGGLNTEAFF.

This clonotype turned up a few times. The J gene is TRBJ2-7, the V gene TRBV7-2, with 7 bases that match TRBD2. This CDR3 has 13 residues. With 6 bases clipped from V and 4 bases from J, the junction kept 6 bases outside the gene matches. Per the germline V gene, CDR1 is SGHTA and CDR2 is FQGNSA. The CDR3 is CASSRGVVYEQYF. The CDR3 bases are TGTGCCAGCAGTCGGGGGGTAGTGTACGAGCAGTACTTC.

This clonotype was counted ten times or more. This rearrangement joins TRBV6-2 or TRBV6-3 to TRBJ2-1; D might be TRBD2 (8 bases). Trimming stripped 6 bases from V and 3 bases from J, with 15 bases between. CDR1 MNHEY and CDR2 SVGEGT come from the germline V gene. The CDR3 totals 15 residues. DNA of the CDR3: TGTGCCAGCAGACCGGGAGGGACAGTCTACAATGAGCAGTTCTTC. Its protein product is CASRPGGTVYNEQFF.

This clonotype occurred many times. The chain employs TRBV20-1 and TRBJ1-5; D is unresolved. There are 12 residues in the CDR3. CDR1 is DFQATT and CDR2 is SNEGSKA in the germline V gene (reference sequence). The V end was cut by 6 bases, the J end by 2 bases, with 8 bases between. The CDR3 region is CSAGSGNQPQHF. The CDR3 coding sequence is TGCAGTGCCGGGTCGGGCAATCAGCCCCAGCATTTT.

This clonotype was counted only a few times. The rearrangement uses TRBV20-1 and TRBJ2-1; the D is unclear. The CDR3 covers 13 residues. Trimming took 3 bases from V and 3 from J, leaving 9 bases between them. Germline V gives CDR1 DFQATT, CDR2 SNEGSKA (reference sequence). In DNA, the CDR3 is TGCAGTGCTAGCAGTCAGCTCTACAATGAGCAGTTCTTC. Encoded protein: CSASSQLYNEQFF.

This clonotype occurred many times. The gene calls are TRBV12-3 or TRBV12-4 and TRBJ2-1; D not certain. V lost 6 bases and J 5 bases, leaving 17 bases between the germline ends. The CDR3 sequence is 15 residues long. CDR3 protein: CASRVTSTADNEQFF. In DNA, the CDR3 is TGTGCCAGCAGGGTGACTTCTACCGCCGACAATGAGCAGTTCTTC.

This clonotype was observed a handful of times. This chain joins TRBV2 and TRBJ2-5; 7 bases align to TRBD1. CDR3 length equals 13 residues. Trimming removed 11 bases from V and 3 bases from J; junction bases left unmatched: 9. The germline CDR1 and CDR2 sequences are SNHLY and FYNNEI. The CDR3 is CAWSRDSKETQYF. The DNA of the CDR3 is TGTGCCTGGAGCCGGGACAGTAAAGAGACCCAGTACTTC.

The table lists this clonotype with a few counts. The chain couples TRBV7-9 to TRBJ2-5; D gene ambiguous. The germline V gene has CDR1 SEHNR and CDR2 FQNEAQ (reference sequence). This CDR3 has 16 residues. V lost 3 bases to trimming and J lost 4 bases, with 18 bases between them. For the CDR3, the DNA is TGTGCCAGCAGCTTCCACCGGGCCACCTATAGAGAGACCCAGTACTTC. Translated, it gives CASSFHRATYRETQYF.

This clonotype showed up just a few times. J is TRBJ1-2 and V is TRBV5-1; D is possibly TRBD1 (6 bases). Trimming left V 6 bases short and J 4 bases short, with 13 bases between. CDR1 SGHRS and CDR2 YFSETQ come from the germline V gene. The length of the CDR3 is 13 residues. CDR3 nucleotide sequence: TGCGCCAGCACCTCCCGAGGGGGCTATGGCTACACCTTC. Protein product: CASTSRGGYGYTF.

This clonotype appeared many times. The genes are TRBV12-3 or TRBV12-4 and TRBJ1-1; D call uncertain. The germline V and J ends were trimmed by 1 base and 11 bases, with 5 bases remaining between them. This CDR3 is built from 10 residues. This CDR3 is CASSLVQAFF. CDR3 DNA sequence: TGTGCCAGCAGTTTAGTTCAGGCTTTCTTT.

In this sample, this clonotype turned up many times. The chain joins TRBV7-2 to TRBJ2-1; tentatively, D is TRBD1 (6 bases). CDR3 length: 15 amino acids. V was trimmed by 0 bases and J by 4 bases, leaving 10 bases between them. Looked up from germline, CDR1 is SGHTA and CDR2 is FQGNSA. CDR3 nucleotide sequence: TGTGCCAGCAGCTTAGCAGGGACACCGTACAATGAGCAGTTCTTC. Translation: CASSLAGTPYNEQFF. Using reference TRBV7-2 and TRBJ2-1 for the parts outside the CDR3, the full variable domain is GAGVSQSPSNKVTEKGKDVELRCDPISGHTALYWYRQSLGQGLEFLIYFQGNSAPDKSGLPSDRFSAERTGGSVSTLTIQRTQQEDSAVYLCASSLAGTPYNEQFFGPGTRLTVL.

This clonotype was detected ten times or more. V is TRBV6-6 and J is TRBJ2-2, with D unclear. The CDR3 has 12 amino acids. V was trimmed by 6 bases and J by 6 bases, leaving 8 bases between them. The germline V gene encodes CDR1 MNHNY and CDR2 SVGAGI (reference sequence). The CDR3 loop reads CASRPGAGELFF. The CDR3 DNA reads TGTGCCAGCAGACCTGGAGCCGGGGAGCTGTTTTTT.